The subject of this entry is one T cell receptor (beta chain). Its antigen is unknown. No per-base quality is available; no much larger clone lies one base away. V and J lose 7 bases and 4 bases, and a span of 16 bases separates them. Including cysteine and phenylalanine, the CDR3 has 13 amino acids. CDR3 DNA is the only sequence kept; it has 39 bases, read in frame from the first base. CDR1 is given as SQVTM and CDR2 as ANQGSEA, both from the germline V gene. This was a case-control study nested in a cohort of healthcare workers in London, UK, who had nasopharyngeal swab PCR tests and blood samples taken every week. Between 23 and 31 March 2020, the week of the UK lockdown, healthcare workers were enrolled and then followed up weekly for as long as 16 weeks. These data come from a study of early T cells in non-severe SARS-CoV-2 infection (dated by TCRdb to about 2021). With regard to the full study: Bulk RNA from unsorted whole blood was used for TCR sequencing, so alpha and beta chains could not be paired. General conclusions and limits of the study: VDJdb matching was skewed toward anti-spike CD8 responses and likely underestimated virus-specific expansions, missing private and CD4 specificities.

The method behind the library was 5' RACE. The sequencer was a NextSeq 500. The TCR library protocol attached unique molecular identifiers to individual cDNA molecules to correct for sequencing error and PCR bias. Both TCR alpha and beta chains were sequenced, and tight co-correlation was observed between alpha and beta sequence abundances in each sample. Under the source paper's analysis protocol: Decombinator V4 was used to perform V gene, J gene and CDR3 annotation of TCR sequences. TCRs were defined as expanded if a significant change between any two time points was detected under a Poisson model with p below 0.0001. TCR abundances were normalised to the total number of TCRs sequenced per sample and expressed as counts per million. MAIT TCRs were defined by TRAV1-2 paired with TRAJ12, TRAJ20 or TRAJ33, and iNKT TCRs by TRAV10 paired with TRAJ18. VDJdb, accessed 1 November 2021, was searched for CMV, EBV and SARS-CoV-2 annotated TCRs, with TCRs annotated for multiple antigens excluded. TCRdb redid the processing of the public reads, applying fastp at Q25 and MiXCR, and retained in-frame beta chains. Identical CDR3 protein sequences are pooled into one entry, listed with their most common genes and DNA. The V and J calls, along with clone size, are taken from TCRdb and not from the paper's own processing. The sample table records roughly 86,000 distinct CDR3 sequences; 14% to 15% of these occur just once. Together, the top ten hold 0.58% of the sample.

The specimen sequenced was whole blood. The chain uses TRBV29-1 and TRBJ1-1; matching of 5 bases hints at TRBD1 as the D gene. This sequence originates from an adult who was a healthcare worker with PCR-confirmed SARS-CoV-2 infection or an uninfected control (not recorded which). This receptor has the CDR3 CSGIRQGSTEAFF. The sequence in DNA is TGCAGCGGTATACGGCAGGGCTCCACTGAAGCTTTCTTT. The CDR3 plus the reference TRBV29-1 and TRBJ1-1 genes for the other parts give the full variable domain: SAVISQKPSRDICQRGTSLTIQCQVDSQVTMMFWYRQQPGQSLTLIATANQGSEATYESGFVIDKFPISRPNLTFSTLTVSNMSPEDSSIYLCSGIRQGSTEAFFGQGTRLTVV.